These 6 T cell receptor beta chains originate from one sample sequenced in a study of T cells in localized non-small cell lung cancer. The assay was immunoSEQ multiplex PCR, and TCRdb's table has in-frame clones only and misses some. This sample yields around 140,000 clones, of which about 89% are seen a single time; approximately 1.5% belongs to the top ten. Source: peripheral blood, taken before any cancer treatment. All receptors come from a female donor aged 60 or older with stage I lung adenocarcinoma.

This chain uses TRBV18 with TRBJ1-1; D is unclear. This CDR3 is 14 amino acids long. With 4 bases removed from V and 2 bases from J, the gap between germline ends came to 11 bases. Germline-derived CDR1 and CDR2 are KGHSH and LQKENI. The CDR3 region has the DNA TGTGCCAGCTCACGGAAGGACGGAAACACTGAAGCTTTCTTT. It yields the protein CASSRKDGNTEAFF.

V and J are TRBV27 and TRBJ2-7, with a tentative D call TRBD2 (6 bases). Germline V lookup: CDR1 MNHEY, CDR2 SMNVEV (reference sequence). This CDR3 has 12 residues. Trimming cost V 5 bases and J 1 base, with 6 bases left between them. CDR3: CASSSGSYEQYF. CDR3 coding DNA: TGTGCCAGCAGTAGCGGGTCCTACGAGCAGTACTTC.

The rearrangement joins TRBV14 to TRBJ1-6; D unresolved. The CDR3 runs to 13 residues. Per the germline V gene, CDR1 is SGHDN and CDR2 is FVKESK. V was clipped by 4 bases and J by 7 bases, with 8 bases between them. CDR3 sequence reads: CASSPSGNSPLHF. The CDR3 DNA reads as TGTGCCAGCAGCCCATCTGGCAATTCACCCCTCCACTTT.

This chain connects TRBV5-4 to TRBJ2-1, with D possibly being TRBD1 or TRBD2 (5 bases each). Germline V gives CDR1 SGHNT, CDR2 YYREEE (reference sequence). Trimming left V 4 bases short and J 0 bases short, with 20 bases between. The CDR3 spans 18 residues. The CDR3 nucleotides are TGTGCCAGCAGCCCCAACGGGGACGGATTCCTCTCCTACAATGAGCAGTTCTTC. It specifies CASSPNGDGFLSYNEQFF.

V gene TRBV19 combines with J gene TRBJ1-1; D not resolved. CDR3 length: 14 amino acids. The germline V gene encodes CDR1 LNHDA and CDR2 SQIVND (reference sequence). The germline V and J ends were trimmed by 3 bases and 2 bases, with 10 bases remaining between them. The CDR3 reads CASSIGTYNTEAFF. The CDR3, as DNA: TGTGCCAGTAGTATCGGCACTTATAACACTGAAGCTTTCTTT.

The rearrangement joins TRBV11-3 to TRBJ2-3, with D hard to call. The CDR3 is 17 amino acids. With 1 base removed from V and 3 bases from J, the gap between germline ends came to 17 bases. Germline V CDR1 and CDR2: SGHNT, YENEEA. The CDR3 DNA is TGTGCCAGCAGCTTAGGTGGTTCGGCTGAGAGGACAGATACGCAGTATTTT. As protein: CASSLGGSAERTDTQYF.